The next 20 T cell receptor beta chains were all read from a single sample in a study of PD-1 blockade in classical Hodgkin lymphoma. Profiled with immunoSEQ multiplex PCR; TCRdb holds only in-frame clones, not every one. The data show 40,000 to 55,000 clones, with 78% seen just once and around 37% held by the top ten. Time point specified: cycle 4 day 1 (C4D1), after 6 weeks of nivolumab. After autologous stem cell transplantation all patients relapsed, and prior brentuximab vedotin exposure differed between cohorts. The source was peripheral blood mononuclear cells (PBMCs), collected before the fourth cycle of nivolumab. The source of these receptors is a human donor with classical Hodgkin lymphoma.

The chain links TRBV30 to TRBJ1-1, with 7 bases fitting TRBD1. This CDR3 is built from 13 residues. The V segment lost 2 bases and the J segment 1 base; nucleotides outside the gene matches: 1. Germline CDR1 GTSNPN, CDR2 SVGIG (reference sequence). The CDR3 DNA reads as TGTGCCTGGAGTAAGGGGGCGAACACTGAAGCTTTCTTT. Encoded protein: CAWSKGANTEAFF.

V is TRBV9 and J is TRBJ2-5; unclear D gene. The V end was cut by 1 base, the J end by 1 base, with 8 bases between. The V gene's germline CDR1 is SGDLS and CDR2 YYNGEE. This CDR3 is built from 14 residues. In DNA form, the CDR3 reads TGTGCCAGCAGCGTACGGCACAGCCAAGAGACCCAGTACTTC. Its protein is CASSVRHSQETQYF.

This chain links TRBV7-2 with TRBJ1-4, with D tentatively TRBD1 (6 bases). CDR3 length: 14 residues. CDR1 SGHTA and CDR2 FQGNSA come from the germline V gene. V was clipped by 5 bases and J by 8 bases, with 15 bases between them. CDR3 nucleotide sequence: TGTGCCAGCAGCCGTTTAGGGGGAGGAGAAAAACTGTTTTTT. Encoded protein: CASSRLGGGEKLFF.

The gene calls are TRBV11-2 and TRBJ2-1, with D perhaps matching TRBD1 (6 bases). CDR1 is SGHAT, CDR2 FQNNGV, per germline. The CDR3 length is 16 residues. The ends were cut back, 1 base at V and 6 bases at J, with 16 bases in the middle. The CDR3 DNA follows: TGTGCCAGCAGCTTAGTTTACAGGGCGAGGGCCAATGAGCAGTTCTTC. It yields the protein CASSLVYRARANEQFF. Combining the CDR3 with reference TRBV11-2 and TRBJ2-1 gives the whole variable domain EAGVAQSPRYKIIEKRQSVAFWCNPISGHATLYWYQQILGQGPKLLIQFQNNGVVDDSQLPKDRFSAERLKGVDSTLKIQPAKLEDSAVYLCASSLVYRARANEQFFGPGTRLTVL.

This sequence joins TRBV5-4 and TRBJ1-1; D not certain. Trimming cost V 4 bases and J 5 bases, with 12 bases left between them. CDR3 length: 13 residues. From germline, CDR1 is SGHNT and CDR2 YYREEE (reference sequence). CDR3: CASSLGVGTEAFF. The CDR3 nucleotides read TGTGCCAGCAGCCTAGGAGTGGGGACTGAAGCTTTCTTT. Full variable domain (rest looked up from reference TRBV5-4 and TRBJ1-1): ETGVTQSPTHLIKTRGQQVTLRCSSQSGHNTVSWYQQALGQGPQFIFQYYREEENGRGNFPPRFSGLQFPNYSSELNVNALELDDSALYLCASSLGVGTEAFFGQGTRLTVV.

The V gene is TRBV6-6, the J gene TRBJ1-1; weak D call: TRBD1 (6 bases). Trimming stripped 6 bases from V and 5 bases from J, with 16 bases between. CDR3 length: 14 residues. Germline-derived CDR1 and CDR2 are MNHNY and SVGAGI (reference sequence). The CDR3 nucleotides are TGTGCCAGCAGAGACCCGGGCAGGGGTACTGAAGCTTTCTTT. Its protein is CASRDPGRGTEAFF.

The chain combines TRBV5-4 with TRBJ2-7; TRBD1 matches 9 bases. CDR1 is SGHNT and CDR2 is YYREEE in the germline V gene (reference sequence). V dropped 3 bases and J dropped 5; count of bases not matched to a gene: 9. The CDR3 extends over 15 amino acids. The CDR3: CASSSADRGVNEQYF. The CDR3 DNA is TGTGCCAGCAGCTCCGCCGACAGGGGGGTAAACGAGCAGTACTTC.

In nucleotides, the CDR3 is TGTGCCACCAGCAGAGACACCCGCGATACGCAGTATTTT. Its protein is CATSRDTRDTQYF. The chain recombines TRBV15 with TRBJ2-3; no definite D call. The V gene's germline CDR1 is LNHNV and CDR2 YYDKDF (reference sequence). Trimming left V 0 bases short and J 6 bases short, with 7 bases between. This CDR3 is 13 amino acids long.

V and J are TRBV6-1 and TRBJ2-2; TRBD2 might be the D (5 bases). This CDR3 spans 12 amino acids. From germline, CDR1 is MNHNS and CDR2 SASEGT. With 7 bases removed from V and 5 bases from J, the gap between germline ends came to 8 bases. CDR3 coding DNA: TGTGCCAGCACTACGGGAACCGGGGAGCTGTTTTTT. It is translated as CASTTGTGELFF.

V usage is TRBV7-2 and J usage is TRBJ2-3; D is undetermined. CDR1 is SGHTA, CDR2 FQGNSA, per germline. V was trimmed by 5 bases and J by 8 bases, leaving 8 bases between them. This CDR3 is built from 11 residues. Here the CDR3 reads CASSPSRTQYF. The CDR3 region has the DNA TGTGCCAGCAGCCCCTCTCGTACGCAGTATTTT.

The sample holds one count of this clone. The rearrangement links TRBV7-9 to TRBJ1-2; 7 bases match TRBD1. Looked up from germline, CDR1 is SEHNR and CDR2 is FQNEAQ (reference sequence). This CDR3 is 13 amino acids long. Trimming cost V 5 bases and J 4 bases; bases outside gene matches: 4. CDR3 amino acids: CASSRDRAYGYTF. The CDR3 region has the DNA TGTGCCAGCAGCCGCGACAGGGCCTATGGCTACACCTTC.

There are many counts of this clone. The rearrangement uses TRBV7-6 and TRBJ1-4; 7 bases are shared with TRBD1. The V and J ends lost 1 base and 8 bases, in that order; junction bases with no gene match: 7. This CDR3 spans 15 amino acids. Germline loops: CDR1 SGHVS, CDR2 FNYEAQ. Written as DNA, the CDR3 is TGTGCCAGCAGCTTAGGACAGGGTCCACCGGAAAAACTGTTTTTT. It encodes CASSLGQGPPEKLFF.

This sequence joins TRBV29-1 and TRBJ1-2, with D uncertain. The length of the CDR3 is 14 residues. V lost 5 bases, J lost 5 bases, and 18 bases lay in between. Per the germline V gene, CDR1 is SQVTM and CDR2 is ANQGSEA. CDR3 sequence reads: CSVSLEVSGYGYTF. DNA for the CDR3: TGCAGCGTTAGCCTAGAGGTGAGCGGATATGGCTACACCTTC.

On this clone: This same CDR3 is encoded by further DNA sequences in the sample. This chain connects TRBV2 to TRBJ2-2; D assignment may be TRBD1 or TRBD2 (7 bases each). CDR3 length: 15 amino acids. The V gene lost 5 bases and the J gene lost 5 bases, with 15 bases spanning the gap. Germline values: CDR1 SNHLY, CDR2 FYNNEI. The DNA for the CDR3 is TGTGCCAGCAGTCCGACAGGGAGGGGGACCGGGGAGCTGTTTTTT. It codes for CASSPTGRGTGELFF.

The chain has TRBV28 and TRBJ2-4; D is possibly TRBD2 (6 bases). CDR3 length equals 15 residues. CDR1 is MDHEN, CDR2 SYDVKM, per germline. Trimming removed 7 bases from V and 6 bases from J, with 19 bases in between. In DNA, the CDR3 is TGTGCCAGCACCCCACCGGCGGGGAATACAAACATTCAGTACTTC. It yields the protein CASTPPAGNTNIQYF.

This chain uses TRBV18 with TRBJ2-7; D may be TRBD2 (7 bases). This CDR3 has 13 amino acids. In germline, CDR1 is KGHSH, CDR2 LQKENI. Trimming pared 8 bases from V and 5 bases from J, leaving 16 bases between. The CDR3 sequence: CASHKGGGDEQYF. In DNA, the CDR3 is TGTGCCAGCCATAAAGGGGGGGGAGACGAGCAGTACTTC.

This clone was counted only a few times. V and J are TRBV9 and TRBJ2-3, with D maybe TRBD2 (6 bases). Germline CDR1 reads SGDLS; CDR2 reads YYNGEE. There are 16 residues in the CDR3. Trimming left V 4 bases short and J 2 bases short, with 17 bases between. Written as DNA, the CDR3 is TGTGCCAGCAGCCCTCGGGGGAAGGGGCCCACAGATACGCAGTATTTT. As protein: CASSPRGKGPTDTQYF. Full variable domain (outside the CDR3, taken from reference TRBV9 and TRBJ2-3): DSGVTQTPKHLITATGQRVTLRCSPRSGDLSVYWYQQSLDQGLQFLIQYYNGEERAKGNILERFSAQQFPDLHSELNLSSLELGDSALYFCASSPRGKGPTDTQYFGPGTRLTVL.

In DNA form, the CDR3 reads TGTGCCTCCAGTAGGGCGGGGGGGTCCTACAATGAGCAGTTCTTC. This translates into CASSRAGGSYNEQFF. The rearrangement uses TRBV19 and TRBJ2-1; TRBD2 agrees at 9 bases. From germline, CDR1 is LNHDA and CDR2 SQIVND (reference sequence). The J segment lost 1 base and the V segment lost 11 bases, leaving 9 bases of the junction unmatched. There are 15 residues in the CDR3.

This chain connects TRBV6-5 to TRBJ1-2; no definite D call. Trimming cost V 2 bases and J 7 bases, with 14 bases left between them. This CDR3 is 14 amino acids long. Germline V lookup: CDR1 MNHEY, CDR2 SVGAGI. The CDR3 nucleotides are TGTGCCAGCAGTTACGACTCTACCTATGCTGGCTACACCTTC. Protein product: CASSYDSTYAGYTF.

The rearrangement uses TRBV19 and TRBJ2-7; no definite D call. This CDR3 spans 14 amino acids. Germline V gives CDR1 LNHDA, CDR2 SQIVND (reference sequence). With 1 base removed from V and 5 bases from J, the gap between germline ends came to 12 bases. The CDR3 here is CASSIGARVNEQYF. In nucleotides, the CDR3 is TGTGCCAGTAGTATAGGGGCAAGGGTAAACGAGCAGTACTTC.